The 7 T cell receptor beta chains below all came from one sample that was sequenced in a study of esophageal squamous cell carcinoma under preoperative chemotherapy. Time point: after preoperative PTX-NDP chemotherapy. Via MiXCR, TCRdb re-called the PCR reads, giving one row per CDR3 protein. This table has 30,000 or so distinct CDR3 sequences, roughly 52% appearing once. The sample was gathered from a patient given preoperative chemotherapy. Receptors were obtained from a human donor with esophageal squamous cell carcinoma. The donor label of this sample is uncertain.

The chain uses TRBV7-2 and TRBJ2-4; perhaps D is TRBD1 or TRBD2 (6 bases each). The V end lost 1 base, the J end lost 3 bases, and 19 bases lay between the germline ends. This CDR3 comprises 18 residues. In germline, CDR1 is SGHTA, CDR2 FQGNSA. The CDR3 nucleotides are TGTGCCAGCAGCTTAGAGGGGCCCGGGGGCAGTGACAAAAACATTCAGTACTTC. Its protein product is CASSLEGPGGSDKNIQYF.

This chain joins TRBV6-5 and TRBJ1-5; D unclear. The germline V gene has CDR1 MNHEY and CDR2 SVGAGI. The ends were cut back, 0 bases at V and 11 bases at J, with 11 bases in the middle. The CDR3 length is 13 residues. In DNA, the CDR3 is TGTGCCAGCAGTTACTCTACTCCGGGAGCCCAGCATTTT. It is translated as CASSYSTPGAQHF.

This clonotype was detected ten times or more. The chain combines TRBV7-6 with TRBJ2-1; D tentatively fits TRBD1 or TRBD2 (5 bases each). Between the trimmed V and J ends, which lost 1 base and 3 bases, there was a span of 13 bases. Per the germline V gene, CDR1 is SGHVS and CDR2 is FNYEAQ. The CDR3 loop spans 16 amino acids. This CDR3 reads CASSLVPRGDYNEQFF. Written as DNA, the CDR3 is TGTGCCAGCAGCTTAGTCCCAAGAGGGGACTACAATGAGCAGTTCTTC.

The chain is built from TRBV7-3 and TRBJ2-3; either TRBD1 or TRBD2 may supply D (5 bases each). The assigned J gene may be wrong: the sequence end matches TRBJ2-4 better. Germline CDR1 SGHTA, CDR2 FQGTGA. This CDR3 spans 17 amino acids. Here the CDR3 reads CASSLKLGLGDRDTQYF. CDR3 bases: TGTGCCAGCAGCCTCAAACTGGGGCTGGGGGATAGAGATACTCAGTACTTC.

In this sample, this clonotype turned up many times. The chain employs TRBV11-3 and TRBJ2-1; D might be TRBD2 (5 bases). Between the trimmed V and J ends, which lost 3 bases and 10 bases, there was a span of 10 bases. The CDR3 totals 12 residues. The V gene's germline CDR1 is SGHNT and CDR2 YENEEA. CDR3 DNA sequence: TGTGCCAGCAGCTTGGGCGACTACGAGCAGTTCTTC. Translation gives CASSLGDYEQFF.

This clonotype is classed as medium-sized. J is TRBJ2-5 and V is TRBV7-8, with TRBD2 matching over 11 bases. J gave up 11 bases and V 5 bases, and 16 bases lay outside the gene matches. Germline assignment: CDR1 SGHVS and CDR2 FQNEAQ. This CDR3 region has 16 residues. The CDR3 sequence: CASSPFSSGRKGEQYF. For the CDR3, the DNA is TGTGCCAGCAGCCCCTTTTCTAGCGGGAGGAAGGGTGAGCAGTACTTC.

Concerning this clonotype itself: Germline and junction disagree at one end, which may indicate a read error. The rearrangement links TRBV7-2 to TRBJ2-4; unclear D gene. Germline CDR1 and CDR2: SGHTA and FQGNSA. The CDR3 contains 14 residues. The DNA for the CDR3 is TGTGCCAGCAGCTTACAGCGAGCCAAAAACATTCAGTATTTC. Its translation is CASSLQRAKNIQYF. The full variable domain, completed using reference TRBV7-2 and TRBJ2-4, is GAGVSQSPSNKVTEKGKDVELRCDPISGHTALYWYRQSLGQGLEFLIYFQGNSAPDKSGLPSDRFSAERTGGSVSTLTIQRTQQEDSAVYLCASSLQRAKNIQYFGAGTRLSVL.